This T cell receptor (beta chain) comes out of a study of B cell selection in AIRE deficiency. Overall study results and limits: Healthy donors alone shared 30% to 35% of a few thousand Treg sequences; patients alone 8.5% to 10%.

As for this clone: What it recognizes is unknown.

The regulatory T cell sort gate was CD4+CD25hiCD127low/negative. Sequencing used immunoSEQ multiplex PCR; TCRdb keeps in-frame clones, though not all of them. Among approximately 21,000 clones listed, 94% were seen once. The sequenced material came from Tregs sorted from PBMCs. The sequence derives from a human donor with AIRE deficiency.

The CDR3 region has the DNA TGTGCCAGCAGCCGGACAGCCCCGAACACCGGGGAGCTGTTTTTT. It encodes CASSRTAPNTGELFF. The chain uses TRBV6-1 and TRBJ2-2; D perhaps matches TRBD1 (6 bases). The germline V gene has CDR1 MNHNS and CDR2 SASEGT. Trimming left V 6 bases short and J 0 bases short, with 11 bases between. The CDR3 loop spans 15 amino acids.